Below are 20 T cell receptor beta chains sequenced from a single sample in a study of CD8 T cells in Susac syndrome. RNA in amounts of about 0.5 to 1 ug was reverse transcribed with random hexamers. MiXCR was run by TCRdb on the immunoSEQ multiplex PCR reads, yielding one entry per CDR3 protein. The sample has 180,000 or so distinct CDR3 sequences, about 93% seen once. The sequenced material came from CD4+ T cells from PBMCs. The origin of the receptors is a human donor with Susac syndrome.

The chain couples TRBV9 to TRBJ2-1; 8 positions agree with TRBD2. From germline, CDR1 is SGDLS and CDR2 YYNGEE. The V gene end was trimmed by 2 bases and the J gene end by 9 bases; junction bases not matched to a gene: 13. The CDR3 sequence is 16 residues long. CDR3 DNA: TGTGCCAGCAGCGTCAGTTGGGGCGGGGGGCCCGGTGAGCAGTTCTTC. Translation: CASSVSWGGGPGEQFF.

The J gene is TRBJ1-1, the V gene TRBV5-1; 8 bases match TRBD1. Germline values: CDR1 SGHRS, CDR2 YFSETQ. CDR3 size: 14 residues. J was trimmed by 6 bases and V by 4 bases; bases with no gene match: 8. This CDR3 is CASSIDRGRAEAFF. CDR3 in DNA: TGCGCCAGCAGCATCGACAGGGGAAGGGCTGAAGCTTTCTTT.

The CDR3 sequence: CASSTSIGTGHGYTF. CDR3 DNA: TGTGCCAGCAGTACCTCGATCGGGACAGGGCATGGCTACACCTTC. The chain is built from TRBV28 and TRBJ1-2; 9 bases line up with TRBD1. Germline lookup yields CDR1 MDHEN and CDR2 SYDVKM. This CDR3 is built from 15 residues. Losses at the gene ends were 5 bases for V and 6 bases for J; bases not matched to a gene: 10.

This clonotype showed up just once. The J gene is TRBJ1-4, the V gene TRBV30, with a weak D call TRBD1 (6 bases). Per germline, CDR1 GTSNPN and CDR2 SVGIG (reference sequence). V dropped 2 bases and J dropped 7 bases, with 11 bases sitting between them. The CDR3 covers 13 residues. The CDR3 nucleotides are TGTGCCTGGAGTTCTGGGGGCGGTGAAAAACTGTTTTTT. Its translation: CAWSSGGGEKLFF.

The chain is built from TRBV28 and TRBJ2-7; D is ambiguous. The ends were cut back, 2 bases at V and 3 bases at J, with 8 bases in the middle. This CDR3 is built from 13 residues. Germline assignment: CDR1 MDHEN and CDR2 SYDVKM. CDR3 coding DNA: TGTGCCAGCAGTTTAAACACCTACTACGAGCAGTACTTC. This translates into CASSLNTYYEQYF. Together with reference TRBV28 and TRBJ2-7, the CDR3 gives the full variable domain: DVKVTQSSRYLVKRTGEKVFLECVQDMDHENMFWYRQDPGLGLRLIYFSYDVKMKEKGDIPEGYSVSREKKERFSLILESASTNQTSMYLCASSLNTYYEQYFGPGTRLTVT.

The chain carries TRBV20-1 and TRBJ1-5; 8 bases map to TRBD1. CDR1 DFQATT and CDR2 SNEGSKA come from the germline V gene (reference sequence). The CDR3 sequence is 13 residues long. The junction had 5 bases not matched to a gene; V was cut back by 3 bases and J by 7 bases. Here the CDR3 reads CSARTGANQPQHF. The CDR3 DNA reads as TGCAGTGCTAGGACAGGGGCGAACCAGCCCCAGCATTTT.

This clonotype was seen just once. This rearrangement joins TRBV29-1 to TRBJ1-2, with D unclear. The germline V gene encodes CDR1 SQVTM and CDR2 ANQGSEA. CDR3 length equals 10 residues. The V gene lost 3 bases and the J gene lost 5 bases, with 4 bases spanning the gap. CDR3 in amino acids: CSVEEYGYTF. In nucleotides, the CDR3 is TGCAGCGTTGAGGAGTATGGCTACACCTTC.

The CDR3 nucleotides read TGTGCCAGCTCAGGGCGAAGCTCCTACAATGAGCAGTTCTTC. This encodes CASSGRSSYNEQFF. The chain combines TRBV18 with TRBJ2-1; D not resolved. The CDR3 covers 14 residues. Trimming stripped 5 bases from V and 0 bases from J, with 8 bases between. Germline CDR1 is KGHSH and CDR2 is LQKENI.

The V call is TRBV10-3, the J call TRBJ2-7, with 8 positions matching TRBD2. V lost 3 bases, J lost 1 base, and 2 bases stayed unmatched. The CDR3 extends over 14 amino acids. The germline CDR1 and CDR2 sequences are ENHRY and SYGVKD. CDR3 sequence: CAISESGGSYEQYF. In DNA form, the CDR3 reads TGTGCCATCAGTGAAAGCGGGGGTTCCTACGAGCAGTACTTC.

The CDR3 bases are TGCAGTGCTAGACCCGGACAGGGAACCTACGAGCAGTACTTC. It yields the protein CSARPGQGTYEQYF. The chain uses TRBV20-1 and TRBJ2-7; 8 bases match TRBD1. V lost 2 bases, J lost 2 bases, and 5 bases stayed unmatched. Germline V lookup: CDR1 DFQATT, CDR2 SNEGSKA (reference sequence). The CDR3 runs 14 residues.

The rearrangement joins TRBV18 to TRBJ2-5; 8 positions match TRBD1. Germline CDR1 reads KGHSH; CDR2 reads LQKENI. The CDR3 loop spans 15 amino acids. With 2 bases clipped from V and 5 bases from J, the junction kept 7 bases outside the gene matches. CDR3 sequence reads: CASSPMQGAGETQYF. In nucleotides, the CDR3 is TGTGCCAGCTCACCAATGCAGGGGGCAGGCGAGACCCAGTACTTC.

This clonotype was seen a single time. The chain has TRBV20-1 and TRBJ1-2; D not resolved. The CDR3 extends over 12 amino acids. Looked up from germline, CDR1 is DFQATT and CDR2 is SNEGSKA (reference sequence). Trimming took off 5 bases at V and 1 base at J, with 8 bases between the two ends. The CDR3 sequence: CSAPGSNYGYTF. The CDR3, as DNA: TGCAGTGCTCCGGGCAGTAACTATGGCTACACCTTC.

The chain uses TRBV2 and TRBJ2-1, with 8 positions matching TRBD2. Germline-derived CDR1 and CDR2 are SNHLY and FYNNEI. J lost 9 bases, V lost 6 bases, and 10 bases had no gene match. The CDR3 runs 14 residues. CDR3 DNA: TGTGCCAGCAGCGTCATAGCGGGGAGGGGTGAGCAGTTCTTC. It translates to CASSVIAGRGEQFF.

CDR3 amino acids: CASSLVGADTQYF. CDR3 bases: TGTGCCAGCAGTTTAGTGGGGGCAGATACGCAGTATTTT. V and J are TRBV27 and TRBJ2-3; either TRBD1 or TRBD2 may supply D (5 bases each). The CDR3 extends over 13 amino acids. V gave up 2 bases and J gave up 4 bases, with 7 bases separating them. CDR1 and CDR2 (germline): MNHEY, SMNVEV (reference sequence).

In nucleotides, the CDR3 is TGTGCCAGCAGCCCCTCACGGAACCAAGAGACCCAGTACTTC. As protein: CASSPSRNQETQYF. This chain joins TRBV7-9 and TRBJ2-5; D is ambiguous. This CDR3 is 14 amino acids long. CDR1 is SEHNR, CDR2 FQNEAQ, per germline (reference sequence). Trimming took off 5 bases at V and 0 bases at J, with 10 bases between the two ends.

The J gene is TRBJ2-1, the V gene TRBV20-1; TRBD2 matches 12 bases. V shed 0 bases, J shed 9 bases, and the junction held 12 bases outside the gene matches. There are 17 residues in the CDR3. Germline loops: CDR1 DFQATT, CDR2 SNEGSKA (reference sequence). CDR3 region: CSARDPTLAGGPGEQFF. CDR3 coding DNA: TGCAGTGCTAGAGATCCGACTCTAGCGGGAGGGCCTGGTGAGCAGTTCTTC.

J is TRBJ2-5 and V is TRBV4-1; D perhaps matches TRBD1 (7 bases). The CDR3 covers 16 residues. V lost 0 bases and J 0 bases, leaving 11 bases between the germline ends. Germline CDR1 reads MGHRA; CDR2 reads YSYEKL. The CDR3 DNA follows: TGCGCCAGCAGCCAAGACCCAGGGGGGTACCAAGAGACCCAGTACTTC. Its protein is CASSQDPGGYQETQYF.

This chain joins TRBV27 and TRBJ2-2, with D possibly TRBD2 on 6 matching bases. The CDR3 sequence is 15 residues long. Germline V gene lookup returns CDR1 MNHEY and CDR2 SMNVEV (reference sequence). Trimming shortened V by 6 bases and J by 3 bases, and 14 bases separated the two germline ends. The CDR3 coding sequence is TGTGCCAGCAGCTTCTACTGGGGGGACACCGGGGAGCTGTTTTTT. Amino acids: CASSFYWGDTGELFF.

This clonotype was observed once. V gene TRBV7-2 combines with J gene TRBJ2-3, with 15 positions matching TRBD2. Germline V gives CDR1 SGHTA, CDR2 FQGNSA. CDR3 length equals 15 residues. V lost 4 bases and J lost 8; bases outside the gene matches: 4. The DNA of the CDR3 is TGTGCCAGCAGCTCCGGACTAGCGGGAGGGCCTACGCAGTATTTT. Translating it yields CASSSGLAGGPTQYF.

Remarks on this clonotype: One junction end disagrees with the germline gene, perhaps due to a read error. The J gene is TRBJ2-5, the V gene TRBV2, with D uncertain. Germline V lookup: CDR1 SNHLY, CDR2 FYNNEI. This CDR3 is built from 11 residues. The CDR3 here is CASSEPSEPVF. The CDR3, as DNA: TGTGCCAGCAGTGAGCCGTCGGAGCCAGTCTTC.